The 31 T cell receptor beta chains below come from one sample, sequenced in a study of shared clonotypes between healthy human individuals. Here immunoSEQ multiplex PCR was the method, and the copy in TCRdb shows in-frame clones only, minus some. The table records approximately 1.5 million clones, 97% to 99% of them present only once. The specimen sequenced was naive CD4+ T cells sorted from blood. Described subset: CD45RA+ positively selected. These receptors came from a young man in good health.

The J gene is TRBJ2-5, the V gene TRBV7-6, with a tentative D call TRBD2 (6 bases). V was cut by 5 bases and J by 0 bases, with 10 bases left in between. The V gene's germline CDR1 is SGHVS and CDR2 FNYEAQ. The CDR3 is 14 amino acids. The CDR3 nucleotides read TGTGCCAGCAGCACCCGGGACTACCAAGAGACCCAGTACTTC. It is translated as CASSTRDYQETQYF.

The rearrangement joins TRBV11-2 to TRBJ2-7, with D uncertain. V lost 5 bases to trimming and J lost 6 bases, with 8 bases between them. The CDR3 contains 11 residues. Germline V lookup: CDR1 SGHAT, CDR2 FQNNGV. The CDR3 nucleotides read TGTGCCAGCAGCCCAAGGAGCGAGCAGTACTTC. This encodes CASSPRSEQYF.

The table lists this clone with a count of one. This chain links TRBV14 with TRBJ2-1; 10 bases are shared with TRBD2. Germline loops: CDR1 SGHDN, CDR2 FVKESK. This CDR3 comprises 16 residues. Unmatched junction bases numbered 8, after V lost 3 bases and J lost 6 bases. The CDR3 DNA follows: TGTGCCAGCAGCCATATTAGCGGGAGGTTTTCCAATGAGCAGTTCTTC. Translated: CASSHISGRFSNEQFF.

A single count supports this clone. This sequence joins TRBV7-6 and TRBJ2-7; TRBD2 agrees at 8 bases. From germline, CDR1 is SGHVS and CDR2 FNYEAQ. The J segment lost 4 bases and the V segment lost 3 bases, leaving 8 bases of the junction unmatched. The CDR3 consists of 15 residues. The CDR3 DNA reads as TGTGCCAGCAGCTTCGCCGGGACTAGTTTTTACGAGCAGTACTTC. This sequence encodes CASSFAGTSFYEQYF.

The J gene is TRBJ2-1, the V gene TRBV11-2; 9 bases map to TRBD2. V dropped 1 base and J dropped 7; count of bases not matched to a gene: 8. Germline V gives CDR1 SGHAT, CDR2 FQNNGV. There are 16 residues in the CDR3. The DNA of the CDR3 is TGTGCCAGCAGCTTAGGGGTGGCGGGAGGGGCGAATGAGCAGTTCTTC. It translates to CASSLGVAGGANEQFF.

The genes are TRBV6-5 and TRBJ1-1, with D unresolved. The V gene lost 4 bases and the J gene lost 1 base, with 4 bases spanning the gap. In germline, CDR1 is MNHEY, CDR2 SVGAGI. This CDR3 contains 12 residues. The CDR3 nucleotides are TGTGCCAGCAGTTTCCGGAACACTGAAGCTTTCTTT. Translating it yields CASSFRNTEAFF.

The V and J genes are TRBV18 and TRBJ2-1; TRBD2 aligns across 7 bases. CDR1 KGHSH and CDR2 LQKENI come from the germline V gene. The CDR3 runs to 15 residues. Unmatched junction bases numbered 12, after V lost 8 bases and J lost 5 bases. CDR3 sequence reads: CASDRGSGANNEQFF. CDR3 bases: TGTGCCAGCGACCGGGGGAGCGGGGCTAACAATGAGCAGTTCTTC.

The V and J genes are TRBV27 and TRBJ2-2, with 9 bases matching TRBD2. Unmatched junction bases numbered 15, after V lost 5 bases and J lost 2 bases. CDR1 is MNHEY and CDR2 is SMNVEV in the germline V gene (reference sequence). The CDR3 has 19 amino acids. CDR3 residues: CASSPLVSSLAGNTGELFF. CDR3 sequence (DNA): TGTGCCAGCAGTCCCCTCGTTAGTTCGCTAGCGGGAAACACCGGGGAGCTGTTTTTT.

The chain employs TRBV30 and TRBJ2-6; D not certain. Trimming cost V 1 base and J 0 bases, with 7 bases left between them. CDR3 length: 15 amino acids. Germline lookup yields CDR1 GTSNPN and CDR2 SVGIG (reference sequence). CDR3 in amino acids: CAWSDPTSGANVLTF. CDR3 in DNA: TGTGCCTGGAGTGACCCCACCTCTGGGGCCAACGTCCTGACTTTC.

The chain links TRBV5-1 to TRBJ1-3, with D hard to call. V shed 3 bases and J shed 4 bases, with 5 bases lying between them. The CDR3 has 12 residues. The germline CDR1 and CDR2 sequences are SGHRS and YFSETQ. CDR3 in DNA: TGCGCCAGCAGCTACGGGGGAAACACCATATATTTT. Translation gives CASSYGGNTIYF.

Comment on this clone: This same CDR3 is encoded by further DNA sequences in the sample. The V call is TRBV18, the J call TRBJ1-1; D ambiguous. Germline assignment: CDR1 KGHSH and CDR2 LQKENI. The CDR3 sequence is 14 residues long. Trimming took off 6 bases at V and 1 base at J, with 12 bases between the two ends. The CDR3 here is CASSPAFRNTEAFF. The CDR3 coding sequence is TGTGCCAGCTCCCCGGCATTTAGGAACACTGAAGCTTTCTTT.

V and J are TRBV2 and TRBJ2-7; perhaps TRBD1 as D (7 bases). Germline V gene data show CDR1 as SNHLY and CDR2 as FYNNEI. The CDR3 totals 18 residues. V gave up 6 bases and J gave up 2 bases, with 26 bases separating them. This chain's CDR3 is CASRRRGPKPRTTYEQYF. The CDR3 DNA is TGTGCCAGCAGGAGGAGGGGGCCCAAGCCCCGAACAACCTACGAGCAGTACTTC.

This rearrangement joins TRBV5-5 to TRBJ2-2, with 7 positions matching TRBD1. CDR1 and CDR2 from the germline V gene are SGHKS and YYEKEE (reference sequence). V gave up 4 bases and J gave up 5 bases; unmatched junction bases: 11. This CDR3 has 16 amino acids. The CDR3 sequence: CASSDRDPFPTGELFF. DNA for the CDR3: TGTGCCAGCAGCGACAGGGATCCTTTTCCTACCGGGGAGCTGTTTTTT.

The CDR3 bases are TGCGCCAGCAGCTTGACTGGGTCCCAGCCCCAGCATTTT. Its protein is CASSLTGSQPQHF. This chain joins TRBV5-1 and TRBJ1-5; D is unclear. Trimming took off 1 base at V and 7 bases at J, with 9 bases between the two ends. The CDR3 contains 13 residues. CDR1 and CDR2 (germline): SGHRS, YFSETQ.

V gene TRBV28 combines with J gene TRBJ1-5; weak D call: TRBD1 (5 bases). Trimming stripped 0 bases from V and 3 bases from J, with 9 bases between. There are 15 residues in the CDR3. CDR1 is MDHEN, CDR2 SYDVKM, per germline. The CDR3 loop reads CASSLWGPNNQPQHF. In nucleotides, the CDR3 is TGTGCCAGCAGTTTATGGGGACCTAACAATCAGCCCCAGCATTTT.

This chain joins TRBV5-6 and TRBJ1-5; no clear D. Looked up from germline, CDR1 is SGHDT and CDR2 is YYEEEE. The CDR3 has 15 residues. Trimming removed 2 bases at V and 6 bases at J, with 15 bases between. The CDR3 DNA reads TGTGCCAGCAGCTTAGGTACTCGGCCGGGTCAGCCCCAGCATTTT. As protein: CASSLGTRPGQPQHF.

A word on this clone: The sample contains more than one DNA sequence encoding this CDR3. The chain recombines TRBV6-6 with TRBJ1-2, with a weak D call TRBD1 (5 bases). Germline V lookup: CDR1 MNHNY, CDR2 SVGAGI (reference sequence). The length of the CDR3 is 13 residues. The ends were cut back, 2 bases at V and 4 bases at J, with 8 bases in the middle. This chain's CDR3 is CASSYSTGYGYTF. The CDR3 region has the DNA TGTGCCAGCAGTTACAGCACAGGCTATGGCTACACCTTC.

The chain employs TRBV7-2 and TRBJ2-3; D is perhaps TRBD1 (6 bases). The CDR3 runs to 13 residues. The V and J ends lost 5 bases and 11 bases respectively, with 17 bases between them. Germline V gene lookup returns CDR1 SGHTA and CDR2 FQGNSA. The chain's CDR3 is CASSPSTGRRQYF. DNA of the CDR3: TGTGCCAGCAGCCCTTCGACAGGACGTCGGCAGTATTTT.

The CDR3 DNA is TGTGCCAGCTCCGGACTGAGCTCCTACAATGAGCAGTTCTTC. Its protein is CASSGLSSYNEQFF. V usage is TRBV2 and J usage is TRBJ2-1; possibly TRBD2 for D (5 bases). Germline V CDR1 and CDR2: SNHLY, FYNNEI. V shed 8 bases and J shed 0 bases, with 11 bases lying between them. This CDR3 contains 14 residues. Combining the CDR3 with reference TRBV2 and TRBJ2-1 gives the whole variable domain EPEVTQTPSHQVTQMGQEVILRCVPISNHLYFYWYRQILGQKVEFLVSFYNNEISEKSEIFDDQFSVERPDGSNFTLKIRSTKLEDSAMYFCASSGLSSYNEQFFGPGTRLTVL.

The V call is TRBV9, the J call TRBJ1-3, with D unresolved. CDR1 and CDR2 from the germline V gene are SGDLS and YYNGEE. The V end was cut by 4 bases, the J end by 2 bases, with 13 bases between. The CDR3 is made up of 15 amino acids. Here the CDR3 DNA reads TGTGCCAGCAGCCTCTCCGCGCAGGCTGGAAACACCATATATTTT. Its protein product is CASSLSAQAGNTIYF.

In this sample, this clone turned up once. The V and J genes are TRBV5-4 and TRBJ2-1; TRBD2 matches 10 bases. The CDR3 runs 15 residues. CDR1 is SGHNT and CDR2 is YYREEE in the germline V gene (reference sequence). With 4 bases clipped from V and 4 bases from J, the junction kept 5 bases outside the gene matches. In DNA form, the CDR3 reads TGTGCCAGCAGCGAGCGGACTAGCGGATACAATGAGCAGTTCTTC. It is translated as CASSERTSGYNEQFF. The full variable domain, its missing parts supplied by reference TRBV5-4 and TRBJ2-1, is ETGVTQSPTHLIKTRGQQVTLRCSSQSGHNTVSWYQQALGQGPQFIFQYYREEENGRGNFPPRFSGLQFPNYSSELNVNALELDDSALYLCASSERTSGYNEQFFGPGTRLTVL.

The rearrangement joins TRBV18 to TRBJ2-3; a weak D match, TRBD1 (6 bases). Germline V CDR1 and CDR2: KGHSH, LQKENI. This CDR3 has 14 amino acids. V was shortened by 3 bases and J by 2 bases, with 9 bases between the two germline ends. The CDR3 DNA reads TGTGCCAGCTCACCCCAGGGGATCACAGATACGCAGTATTTT. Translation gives CASSPQGITDTQYF.

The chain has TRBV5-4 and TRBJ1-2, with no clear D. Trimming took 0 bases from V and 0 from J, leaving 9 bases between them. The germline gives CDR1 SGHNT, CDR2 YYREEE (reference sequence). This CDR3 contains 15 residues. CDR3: CASSLDGRTNYGYTF. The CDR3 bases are TGTGCCAGCAGCTTGGACGGGAGAACTAACTATGGCTACACCTTC.

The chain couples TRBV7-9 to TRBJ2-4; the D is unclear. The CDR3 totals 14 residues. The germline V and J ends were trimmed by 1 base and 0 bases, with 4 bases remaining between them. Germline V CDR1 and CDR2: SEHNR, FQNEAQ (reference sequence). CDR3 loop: CASSLDLAKNIQYF. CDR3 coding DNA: TGTGCCAGCAGCTTAGACCTAGCCAAAAACATTCAGTACTTC.

For the CDR3, the DNA is TGTGCCAGCTCACCGATTGCCGGGGCGGGAGAGACCCAGTACTTC. It codes for CASSPIAGAGETQYF. This chain uses TRBV18 with TRBJ2-5, with D perhaps matching TRBD1 or TRBD2 (5 bases each). Trimming cost V 3 bases and J 4 bases, with 15 bases left between them. Per germline, CDR1 KGHSH and CDR2 LQKENI. The CDR3 has 15 residues.

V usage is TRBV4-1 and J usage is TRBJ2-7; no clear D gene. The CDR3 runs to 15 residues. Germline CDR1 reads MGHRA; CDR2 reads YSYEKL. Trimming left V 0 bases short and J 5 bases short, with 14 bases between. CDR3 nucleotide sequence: TGCGCCAGCAGCCAAGATGGGATGACCCGAGACGAGCAGTACTTC. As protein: CASSQDGMTRDEQYF.

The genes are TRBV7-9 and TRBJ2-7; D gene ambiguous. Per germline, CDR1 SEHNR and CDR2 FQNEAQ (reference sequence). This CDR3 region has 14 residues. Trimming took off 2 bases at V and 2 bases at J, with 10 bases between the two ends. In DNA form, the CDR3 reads TGTGCCAGCAGCTTACAAGTGGGTCCCTACGAGCAGTACTTC. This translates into CASSLQVGPYEQYF.

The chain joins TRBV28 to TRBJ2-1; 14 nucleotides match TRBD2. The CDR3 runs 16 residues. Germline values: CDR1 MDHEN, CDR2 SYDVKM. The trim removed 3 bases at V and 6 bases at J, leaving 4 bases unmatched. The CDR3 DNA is TGTGCCAGCAGTTTCGCGGGACTAGCGGGAGCCAATGAGCAGTTCTTC. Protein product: CASSFAGLAGANEQFF.

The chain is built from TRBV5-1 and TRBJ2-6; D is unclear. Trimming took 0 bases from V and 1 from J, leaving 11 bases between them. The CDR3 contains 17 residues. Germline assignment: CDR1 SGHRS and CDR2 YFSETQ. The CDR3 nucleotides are TGCGCCAGCAGCTTGGAGGTGCTTCCATCTGGGGCCAACGTCCTGACTTTC. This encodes CASSLEVLPSGANVLTF.

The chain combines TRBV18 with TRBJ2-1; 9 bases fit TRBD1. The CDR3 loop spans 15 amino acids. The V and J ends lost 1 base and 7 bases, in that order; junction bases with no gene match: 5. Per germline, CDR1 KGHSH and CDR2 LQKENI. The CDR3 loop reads CASSPLLGQGNEQFF. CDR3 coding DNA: TGTGCCAGCTCACCACTATTGGGACAGGGTAATGAGCAGTTCTTC.

CDR3 bases: TGTGCCAGCAGCGCCCGGACTAGCGGGCCTGCCGGGGAGCTGTTTTTT. Its protein is CASSARTSGPAGELFF. The chain couples TRBV9 to TRBJ2-2; 11 nucleotides line up with TRBD2. CDR3 length: 16 amino acids. V dropped 3 bases and J dropped 6; count of bases not matched to a gene: 7. CDR1 and CDR2 from the germline V gene are SGDLS and YYNGEE.